The clone carrying this TCR beta chain was picked up a small number of times. The antigen remains undetermined. Unique molecular identifiers tagged the TCRbeta library. One entry per CDR3 protein results from TCRdb running MiXCR on the PCR reads. Seen here are some 550,000 distinct CDR3 sequences, roughly 23% observed once, and the top ten hold roughly 13%. The data stem from a study of T-cell reconstitution after alpha-beta-depleted transplantation in children. Points from the study as a whole: After one year, T-cell counts and TCRbeta diversity mostly came from new T cells. The origin of alpha-beta T cells about two months after transplant was reportedly several hundred expanded graft clones.

Trimming removed 4 bases from V and 5 bases from J, with 15 bases in between. The CDR3 totals 14 residues. CDR1 LGHNA and CDR2 YSLEER come from the germline V gene. The chain is built from TRBV4-3 and TRBJ2-7; D tentatively reads TRBD1 or TRBD2 (5 bases each). The material was PBMCs, mostly from graft donor cells, obtained 360 days after TCRalphabeta/CD19-depleted stem cell transplant. The TCR was taken from a boy in the first two years of life who had a stem cell transplant for acute myeloid leukemia, so the T cells may come from the graft donor. The CDR3 coding sequence is TGCGCCAGCAGCCCGGGACGTCGCATGGACGAGCAGTACTTC. Amino acid sequence: CASSPGRRMDEQYF.